This T cell receptor (beta chain) was captured in a study of CD8 T cells in ankylosing spondylitis. This CDR3 contains 16 residues. Germline V gene data show CDR1 as MNHEY and CDR2 as SVGAGI. Germline trimming cut 0 bases from V and 2 bases from J; bases unmatched to any gene: 4. Concerning this clonotype: Its target is not known.

Findings and caveats of the study: Disease-associated clones were reportedly significantly overrepresented in matched ankylosing spondylitis synovial fluid.

For TCR beta, libraries came from quantitative 5'-RACE with molecular barcodes. One entry per CDR3 protein results from TCRdb running MiXCR on the 5' RACE reads. The table lists about 140,000 distinct CDR3 sequences, 30% to 35% of them singletons. This TCR derives from a male donor with ankylosing spondylitis. J is TRBJ1-1 and V is TRBV6-5; 9 bases fit TRBD1. The sequenced sample consisted of synovial fluid, either unsorted or a sorted T cell fraction (not recorded which). The CDR3 sequence: CASSYSRTGVNTEAFF. The CDR3 DNA is TGTGCCAGCAGTTACTCCAGGACAGGGGTAAACACTGAAGCTTTCTTT.